This is a list of T cell receptor beta chains from one sample in a study of T cell changes during pregnancy in multiple sclerosis. The data were produced by immunoSEQ multiplex PCR, yet TCRdb's version contains in-frame clones alone and is incomplete. Among roughly 45,000 clones listed, approximately 92% were seen once. The sample in question was CD8+ T cells from peripheral blood mononuclear cells, obtained after pregnancy. These receptors came from a female donor with multiple sclerosis, enrolled in a pregnancy study. Each CDR3 is given with its conserved first and last residue. The D gene is left open where the match is weak. Rows may omit the clone size; those that give it use once, few, many or a size class.

v_gene	j_gene	d_gene	abundance	CDR3nt	CDR3aa
TRBV14	TRBJ2-2	-	-	TGTGCCAGCAGCCATCGAGGCTTCGCGAACACCGGGGAGCTGTTTTTT	CASSHRGFANTGELFF
TRBV9	TRBJ2-1	-	large	TGTGCCAGCAGCGGATTCGGGTGGGGCCCCTACAATGAGCAGTTCTTC	CASSGFGWGPYNEQFF
TRBV5-6	TRBJ2-7	-	-	TGTGCCAGCAACCCGAGCTTGGGGCCCTACGAGCAGTACTTC	CASNPSLGPYEQYF
TRBV18	TRBJ1-4	-	-	TGTGCCAGCTCACAGGGAGAGAGGGAAAAACTGTTTTTT	CASSQGEREKLFF
TRBV28	TRBJ1-4	-	once	TGTGCCAGCAGTTTATCTCTGTTACATCATGAAAAACTGTTTTTT	CASSLSLLHHEKLFF
TRBV6-1	TRBJ2-3	-	-	TGTGCCAGCAGTGAAGGCGAAGGGGTTTACACAGATACGCAGTATTTT	CASSEGEGVYTDTQYF
TRBV6-1	TRBJ1-4	TRBD1	-	TGTGCCAGCAGTTCAAGACAGGGGTTTTTTGAAAAACTGTTTTTT	CASSSRQGFFEKLFF
TRBV2	TRBJ2-3	TRBD2	-	TGTGCCAGCAGCCCGGGAGGAGCGGGGGTCACAGATACGCAGTATTTT	CASSPGGAGVTDTQYF
TRBV9	TRBJ2-1	TRBD2	-	TGTGCCAGCAGCTCCCTCACCAGCGGGGGGGGTGATGAGCAGTTCTTC	CASSSLTSGGGDEQFF
TRBV11-2	TRBJ1-1	-	-	TGTGCCAGCAGCTTAGATAAGCGTTTTACGGACACTGAAGCTTTCTTT	CASSLDKRFTDTEAFF
TRBV19	TRBJ1-5	-	-	TGTGCCAGTACTATAGGGCAGGGTCAGCCCCAGCATTTT	CASTIGQGQPQHF
TRBV9	TRBJ1-2	-	-	TGTGCCAGCAGCTTAGGGAGCTCTGTAAACCCGCAGTATGGCTACACCTTC	CASSLGSSVNPQYGYTF
TRBV5-5	TRBJ1-5	-	-	TGTGCCAGCAGCTTTTCTAGGGGACAGCCCCAGCATTTT	CASSFSRGQPQHF
TRBV6-1	TRBJ2-1	-	-	TGTGCCAGCAGCCCCGCTGGGGAGAATGAGCAGTTCTTC	CASSPAGENEQFF
TRBV11-1	TRBJ2-1	-	-	TGTGCCAGCAGCCTAACGGGACATTTAGGGGAGCAGTTCTTC	CASSLTGHLGEQFF
TRBV4-1	TRBJ2-3	TRBD2	-	TGCGCCAGCAGCGCTGCGGGAGGGCGGGGCGGGACAGATACGCAGTATTTT	CASSAAGGRGGTDTQYF
TRBV5-4	TRBJ1-1	-	-	TGTGCCAGCAGCTCACAGGGAGCTGAAGCTTTCTTT	CASSSQGAEAFF
TRBV6-6	TRBJ1-1	-	-	TGTGCCAGCACCCTAAACCCAGGGGAGAACACTGAAGCTTTCTTT	CASTLNPGENTEAFF